Below are 15 T cell receptor beta chains sequenced from a single sample in a study of shared clonotypes between healthy human individuals. Method: immunoSEQ multiplex PCR; TCRdb's copy keeps in-frame clones and lacks some. This repertoire shows 2 million to 2.5 million clones, under 97% found once; its top ten account for less than 0.15%. Input material: naive CD4+ T cells sorted from blood. As to subset: CD45RA+ positively selected. The receptors derive from a man younger than 35 in good health.

This chain uses TRBV18 with TRBJ2-3, with 8 nucleotides matching TRBD2. This CDR3 spans 17 amino acids. Unmatched junction bases numbered 7, after V lost 2 bases and J lost 0 bases. Germline V gene data show CDR1 as KGHSH and CDR2 as LQKENI. The CDR3: CASSPSSSGLSTDTQYF. CDR3 nucleotide sequence: TGTGCCAGCTCACCATCGTCTAGCGGGTTAAGCACAGATACGCAGTATTTT.

This chain links TRBV6-5 with TRBJ1-4; the D gene is possibly TRBD1 (6 bases). The ends were cut back, 2 bases at V and 4 bases at J, with 11 bases in the middle. Germline V gene sequence: CDR1 MNHEY, CDR2 SVGAGI. The CDR3 is 15 residues long. CDR3 protein: CASSYGPGVNEKLFF. CDR3 DNA: TGTGCCAGCAGTTACGGCCCAGGGGTTAATGAAAAACTGTTTTTT.

The J gene is TRBJ2-5, the V gene TRBV29-1, with 8 bases that match TRBD1. This CDR3 is built from 14 residues. The germline gives CDR1 SQVTM, CDR2 ANQGSEA. With 5 bases clipped from V and 5 bases from J, the junction kept 10 bases outside the gene matches. The CDR3 DNA reads TGCAGCGTTCGCCAGGGGGCTGGATCGGAGACCCAGTACTTC. This encodes CSVRQGAGSETQYF.

Notes on this clone: Other DNA sequences in the same sample also yield this CDR3. This chain links TRBV5-6 with TRBJ2-5; weak D call: TRBD2 (5 bases). The ends were cut back, 5 bases at V and 5 bases at J, with 13 bases in the middle. Germline CDR1 is SGHDT and CDR2 is YYEEEE. The CDR3 consists of 13 residues. In nucleotides, the CDR3 is TGTGCCAGCAGTCTTCAGCGGAGCGAGACCCAGTACTTC. It codes for CASSLQRSETQYF.

The gene calls are TRBV9 and TRBJ2-1; 7 positions match TRBD1. V lost 0 bases and J lost 9; bases outside the gene matches: 9. This CDR3 region has 15 residues. Germline loops: CDR1 SGDLS, CDR2 YYNGEE. The CDR3 DNA sequence: TGTGCCAGCAGCGTAGCAGGGGGTCATTTAGGTGAGCAGTTCTTC. This translates into CASSVAGGHLGEQFF.

CDR3 residues: CASSQALAGGPYNEQFF. The CDR3 bases are TGCGCCAGCAGCCAAGCCTTAGCGGGAGGGCCCTACAATGAGCAGTTCTTC. The genes are TRBV4-1 and TRBJ2-1; the match to TRBD2 covers 11 bases. V lost 1 base to trimming and J lost 2 bases; unmatched junction nucleotides: 4. CDR1 and CDR2 (germline): MGHRA, YSYEKL. This CDR3 region has 17 residues.

The chain links TRBV6-1 to TRBJ1-5; no clear D gene. Trimming stripped 7 bases from V and 0 bases from J, with 10 bases between. Germline CDR1 is MNHNS and CDR2 is SASEGT. CDR3 length: 14 amino acids. The CDR3 loop is CASNSYYSNQPQHF. DNA of the CDR3: TGTGCCAGCAACAGCTACTATAGCAATCAGCCCCAGCATTTT.

The V and J genes are TRBV5-1 and TRBJ1-1; 8 positions agree with TRBD1. The V gene end was trimmed by 0 bases and the J gene end by 3 bases; junction bases not matched to a gene: 10. This CDR3 region has 17 residues. Germline V gene data show CDR1 as SGHRS and CDR2 as YFSETQ. The DNA of the CDR3 is TGCGCCAGCAGCTTGGATGGACAGGGAGGATGGTACACTGAAGCTTTCTTT. Protein product: CASSLDGQGGWYTEAFF.

The gene calls are TRBV28 and TRBJ1-2, with D maybe TRBD1 (5 bases). From germline, CDR1 is MDHEN and CDR2 SYDVKM. V lost 4 bases, J lost 4 bases, and 16 bases lay in between. The CDR3 extends over 15 amino acids. CDR3 sequence (DNA): TGTGCCAGCAGTTCTCGAGGGGTCCCAGGCTATGGCTACACCTTC. Its protein is CASSSRGVPGYGYTF.

V gene TRBV10-1 combines with J gene TRBJ2-5; 8 bases map to TRBD1. The V gene's germline CDR1 is WNHNN and CDR2 SYGVQD (reference sequence). Losses at the gene ends were 6 bases for V and 5 bases for J; bases not matched to a gene: 14. The CDR3 loop spans 16 amino acids. CDR3 in DNA: TGCGCCAGCAGACGACTAGGCAGGGGGCAGATTGAGACCCAGTACTTC. As protein: CASRRLGRGQIETQYF.

The genes are TRBV11-3 and TRBJ2-2; D not resolved. CDR1 is SGHNT, CDR2 YENEEA, per germline. The CDR3 covers 12 residues. V shed 0 bases and J shed 7 bases, with 3 bases lying between them. This CDR3 reads CASSLENGELFF. For the CDR3, the DNA is TGTGCCAGCAGCTTAGAGAACGGGGAGCTGTTTTTT.

With regard to this clone: Other DNA sequences from this sample encode an identical CDR3 as well. This sequence joins TRBV28 and TRBJ1-6; D uncertain. The CDR3 runs 13 residues. From germline, CDR1 is MDHEN and CDR2 SYDVKM. The V gene lost 5 bases and the J gene lost 7 bases, with 9 bases spanning the gap. CDR3 sequence: CASSLLTNSPLHF. In DNA, the CDR3 is TGTGCCAGCAGTCTTCTTACAAATTCACCCCTCCACTTT.

V is TRBV7-8 and J is TRBJ2-5; the D gene is possibly TRBD1 (6 bases). CDR1 is SGHVS and CDR2 is FQNEAQ in the germline V gene. The V end was cut by 5 bases, the J end by 4 bases, with 11 bases between. This CDR3 region has 13 residues. The CDR3 loop is CASSAQGAETQYF. The CDR3 DNA sequence: TGTGCCAGCAGCGCACAGGGAGCAGAGACCCAGTACTTC. The full variable domain, rest sourced from reference TRBV7-8 and TRBJ2-5, is GAGVSQSPRYKVAKRGQDVALRCDPISGHVSLFWYQQALGQGPEFLTYFQNEAQLDKSGLPSDRFFAERPEGSVSTLKIQRTQQEDSAVYLCASSAQGAETQYFGPGTRLLVL.

V gene TRBV19 combines with J gene TRBJ1-6; TRBD1 is a possible D gene (5 bases). Deletions cut 5 bases from V and 6 bases from J, with 14 bases between. This CDR3 has 15 residues. The germline V gene encodes CDR1 LNHDA and CDR2 SQIVND (reference sequence). In DNA form, the CDR3 reads TGTGCCAGTAGTGAGGGAGGGGTGATTAATTCACCCCTCCACTTT. Encoded protein: CASSEGGVINSPLHF.

About this clone: Other DNA sequences in this sample translate to the same CDR3. The chain combines TRBV2 with TRBJ1-5, with TRBD1 as a possible D gene (5 bases). Germline CDR1 and CDR2: SNHLY and FYNNEI. The CDR3 spans 14 residues. The V end was cut by 6 bases, the J end by 1 base, with 10 bases between. The CDR3 nucleotides are TGTGCCAGCAGCCCAGGGTTCAGCAATCAGCCCCAGCATTTT. Translation: CASSPGFSNQPQHF.